The T cell receptor (beta chain) described here comes from a study of blood T cells in healthy people across ages. It was with a sample-barcoded 5' primer and a J-beta primer mix that a second PCR of about 6 to 11 cycles was run. Every cDNA molecule carried a tag from a template-switch adaptor bearing 12 random nucleotides. MiXCR was run by TCRdb on the 5' RACE reads, yielding one entry per CDR3 protein. The sample carries about 970,000 distinct CDR3 sequences, roughly half recorded once. V shed 7 bases, J shed 9 bases, and the junction held 17 bases outside the gene matches. CDR3 length: 16 residues. In germline, CDR1 is MNHEY, CDR2 SVGEGT.

The chain links TRBV6-2 or TRBV6-3 to TRBJ2-1; 8 bases match TRBD2. This TCR was recovered from a woman aged 55-69 years in good health. The sample comprised blood. The CDR3 region is CASILRGLGFKGEQFF. The CDR3 DNA reads TGTGCCAGCATTCTCAGGGGACTAGGATTTAAGGGTGAGCAGTTCTTC.